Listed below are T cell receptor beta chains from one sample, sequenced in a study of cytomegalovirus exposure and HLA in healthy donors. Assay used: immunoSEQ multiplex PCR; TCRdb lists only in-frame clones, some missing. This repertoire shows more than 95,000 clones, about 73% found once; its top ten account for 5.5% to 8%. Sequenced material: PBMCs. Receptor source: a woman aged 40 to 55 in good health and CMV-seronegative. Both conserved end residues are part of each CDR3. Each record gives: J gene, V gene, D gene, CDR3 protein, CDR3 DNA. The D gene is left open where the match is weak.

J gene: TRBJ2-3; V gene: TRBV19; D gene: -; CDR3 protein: CASSLTPQGSTDTQYF; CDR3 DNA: TGTGCCAGTAGTCTAACTCCCCAGGGAAGCACAGATACGCAGTATTTT
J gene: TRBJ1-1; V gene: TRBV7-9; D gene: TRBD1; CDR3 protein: CASSLARDRENTEAFF; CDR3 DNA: TGTGCCAGCAGCTTGGCCCGCGACAGGGAGAACACTGAAGCTTTCTTT
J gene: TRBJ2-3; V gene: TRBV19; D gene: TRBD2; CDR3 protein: CASSMFAGGTDTQYF; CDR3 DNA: TGTGCCAGTAGTATGTTTGCGGGGGGCACAGATACGCAGTATTTT
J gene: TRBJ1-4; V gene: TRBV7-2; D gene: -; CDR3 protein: CASSRPRSEKLFF; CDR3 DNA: TGTGCCAGCAGCCGTCCCCGGAGTGAAAAACTGTTTTTT
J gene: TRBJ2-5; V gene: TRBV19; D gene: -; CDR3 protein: CASSIGQGQETQYF; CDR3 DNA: TGTGCCAGTAGTATAGGGCAGGGGCAAGAGACCCAGTACTTC
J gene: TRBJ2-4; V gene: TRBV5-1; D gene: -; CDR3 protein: CASSAGQSKNIQYF; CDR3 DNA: TGCGCCAGCAGCGCGGGACAGTCCAAAAACATTCAGTACTTC
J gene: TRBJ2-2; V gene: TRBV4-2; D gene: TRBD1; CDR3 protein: CASSHYPPGQGAPGELFF; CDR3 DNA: TGTGCCAGCAGCCACTATCCCCCGGGACAGGGGGCTCCCGGGGAGCTGTTTTTT
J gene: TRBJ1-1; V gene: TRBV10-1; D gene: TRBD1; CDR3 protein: CASSDPGTGDTEAFF; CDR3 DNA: TGCGCCAGCAGCGACCCCGGGACAGGGGACACTGAAGCTTTCTTT
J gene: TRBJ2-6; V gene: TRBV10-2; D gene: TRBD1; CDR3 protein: CASKPGTGMPGANVLTF; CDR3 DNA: TGCGCCAGCAAACCCGGGACAGGGATGCCTGGGGCCAACGTCCTGACTTTC
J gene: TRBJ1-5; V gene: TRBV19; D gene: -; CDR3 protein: CASSTAVGGDLNQPQHF; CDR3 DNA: TGTGCCAGTAGTACCGCCGTGGGAGGAGACCTCAATCAGCCCCAGCATTTT
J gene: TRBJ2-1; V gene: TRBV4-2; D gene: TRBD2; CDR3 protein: CASSREAGGSYNEQFF; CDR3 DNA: TGTGCCAGCAGCCGCGAAGCGGGAGGCTCCTACAATGAGCAGTTCTTC
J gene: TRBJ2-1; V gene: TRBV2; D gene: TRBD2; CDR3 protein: CASSTITSGRIEQFF; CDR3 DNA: TGTGCCAGCAGCACCATAACTAGCGGGAGAATTGAGCAGTTCTTC
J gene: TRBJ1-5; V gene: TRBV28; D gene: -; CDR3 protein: CASSLGGAGNQPQHF; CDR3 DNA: TGTGCCAGCAGTTTAGGGGGGGCAGGAAATCAGCCCCAGCATTTT
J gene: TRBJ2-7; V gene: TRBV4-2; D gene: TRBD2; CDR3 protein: CASSQTPTTTSPYEQYF; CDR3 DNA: TGTGCCAGCAGCCAAACCCCTACCACGACTAGCCCCTACGAGCAGTACTTC
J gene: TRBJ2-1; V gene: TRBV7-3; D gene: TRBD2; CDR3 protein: CASSLYAGAYNEQFF; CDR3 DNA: TGTGCCAGCAGCTTATACGCGGGAGCCTACAATGAGCAGTTCTTC
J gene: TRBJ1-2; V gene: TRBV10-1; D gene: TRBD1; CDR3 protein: CASSTGQGSGGYTF; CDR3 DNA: TGCGCCAGCAGTACGGGACAGGGGAGTGGTGGCTACACCTTC